This record concerns one T cell receptor beta chain sequence. Antigen specificity is unknown. Drawing of peripheral blood yielded about 10 milliliters from each donor. Primed by a sample-barcoded 5' primer and a J-beta primer mix, a second PCR proceeded for roughly 7 to 12 cycles. TCRdb re-called the 5' RACE reads through MiXCR, storing one row per CDR3 protein. The table has nearly 1 million distinct CDR3 sequences, approximately 50% seen once. This sample was taken from a study of blood T cells in healthy people across ages. Study outcomes and limitations: Both naive CD4+ cell counts and diversity were greater in long-lived donors than in aged donors. Roughly linear age-related decline in beta diversity appeared, significant by age around 42. There was a strong correlation between TCR beta diversity and naive T cell percentage.

V trimming: 5 bases; J trimming: 0 bases; junction bases outside the gene matches: 6. The CDR3 loop spans 16 amino acids. Germline V lookup: CDR1 LGHNA, CDR2 YSLEER. The V and J genes are TRBV4-3 and TRBJ1-1; 10 bases line up with TRBD1. The sample was blood. The TCR sequence derives from a woman aged 60-70 years in good health. CDR3 DNA: TGCGCCAGCAGCACGCGGGACAGGGGTATGAACACTGAAGCTTTCTTT. Translating it yields CASSTRDRGMNTEAFF.